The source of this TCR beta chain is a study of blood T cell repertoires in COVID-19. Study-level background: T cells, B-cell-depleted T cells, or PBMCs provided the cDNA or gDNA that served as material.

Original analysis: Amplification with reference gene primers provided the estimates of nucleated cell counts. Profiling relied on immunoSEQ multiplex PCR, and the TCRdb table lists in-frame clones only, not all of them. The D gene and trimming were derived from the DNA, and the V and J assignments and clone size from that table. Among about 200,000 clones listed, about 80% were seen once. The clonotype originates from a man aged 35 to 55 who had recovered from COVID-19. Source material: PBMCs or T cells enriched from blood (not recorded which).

DNA for the CDR3: TGTGCCAGCAGGTACGGACAGGGAAGGGAAACCGAGCAGTACTTC. Its translation is CASRYGQGRETEQYF. The V and J genes are TRBV2 and TRBJ2-7, with TRBD1 matching over 8 bases. Germline lookup yields CDR1 SNHLY and CDR2 FYNNEI. Germline trimming cut 6 bases from V and 6 bases from J; bases unmatched to any gene: 13. This CDR3 region has 15 residues.